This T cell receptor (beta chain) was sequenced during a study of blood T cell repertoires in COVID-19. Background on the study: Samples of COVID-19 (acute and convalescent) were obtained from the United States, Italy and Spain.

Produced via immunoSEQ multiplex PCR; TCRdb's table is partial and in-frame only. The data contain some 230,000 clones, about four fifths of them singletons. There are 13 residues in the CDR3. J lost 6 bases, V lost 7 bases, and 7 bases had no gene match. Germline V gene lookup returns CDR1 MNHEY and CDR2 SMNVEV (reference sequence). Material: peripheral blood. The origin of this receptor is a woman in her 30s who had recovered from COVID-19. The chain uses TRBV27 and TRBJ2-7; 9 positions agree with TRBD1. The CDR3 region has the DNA TGTGCCAGCAAAGACAGGGGGTGGATCGAGCAGTACTTC. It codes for CASKDRGWIEQYF.